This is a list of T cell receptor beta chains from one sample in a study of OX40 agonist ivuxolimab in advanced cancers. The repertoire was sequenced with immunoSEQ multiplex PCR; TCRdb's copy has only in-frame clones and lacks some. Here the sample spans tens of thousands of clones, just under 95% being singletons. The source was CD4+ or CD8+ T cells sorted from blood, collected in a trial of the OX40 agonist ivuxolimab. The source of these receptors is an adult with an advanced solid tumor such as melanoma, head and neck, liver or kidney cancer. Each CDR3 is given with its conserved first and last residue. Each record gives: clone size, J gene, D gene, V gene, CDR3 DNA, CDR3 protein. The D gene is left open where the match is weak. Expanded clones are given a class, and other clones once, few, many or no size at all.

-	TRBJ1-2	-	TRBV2	TGTGCCAGCAGGGCGACGAGGACAGTCTATGGCTACACCTTC	CASRATRTVYGYTF
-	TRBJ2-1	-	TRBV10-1	TGCGCCAGCAGTGAAAACAGGGCTACTGAGCAGTTCTTC	CASSENRATEQFF
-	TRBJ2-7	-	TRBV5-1	TGCGCCAGCAGCTTGAACGCCGAGCAGTACTTC	CASSLNAEQYF
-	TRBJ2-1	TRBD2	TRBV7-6	TGTGCCAGCAGCTCACGGGCGGGAGGGCCCTTTGAGCAGTTCTTC	CASSSRAGGPFEQFF
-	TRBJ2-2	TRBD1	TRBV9	TGTGCCAGCAGCCCACGTCCCGGGACAGGGTACACCGGGGAGCTGTTTTTT	CASSPRPGTGYTGELFF
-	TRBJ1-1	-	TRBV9	TGTGCCAGCAGCGTACAGGGAGACACTGAAGCTTTCTTT	CASSVQGDTEAFF
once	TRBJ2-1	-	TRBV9	TGTGCCAGCAGCTATACTATCTCCTACAATGAGCAGTTCTTC	CASSYTISYNEQFF
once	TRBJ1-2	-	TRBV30	TGTGCCTGGACTTGGTTTGGGGGGTCTAACTATGGCTACACCTTC	CAWTWFGGSNYGYTF
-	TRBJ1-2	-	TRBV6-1	TGTGCCAGCAGTGTCAATAACTATGGCTACACCTTC	CASSVNNYGYTF
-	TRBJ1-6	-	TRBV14	TGTGCCAGCAGCCAAGGGGGGACCTCGCTTTCACCCCTCCACTTT	CASSQGGTSLSPLHF
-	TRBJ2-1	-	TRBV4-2	TGTGCCAGCAGCCAAGATCGAGACATAGTGAATGAGCAGTTCTTC	CASSQDRDIVNEQFF
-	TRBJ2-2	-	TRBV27	TGTGCCAGCAGTTTGAGGGAGAACACCGGGGAGCTGTTTTTT	CASSLRENTGELFF
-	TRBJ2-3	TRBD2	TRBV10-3	TGTGCCGCCGGGGGGGCCATTAAAGATACGCAGTATTTT	CAAGGAIKDTQYF
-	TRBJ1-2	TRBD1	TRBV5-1	TGCGCCAGCAGCAGTGGCCTGACAGGGGGAATTGGCTACATCTTC	CASSSGLTGGIGYIF
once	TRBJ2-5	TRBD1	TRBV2	TGTGCCAGTAGGACAGGGGCGGGGGAGACCCAGTACTTC	CASRTGAGETQYF
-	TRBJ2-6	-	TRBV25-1	TGTGCCACGTCGATAGCTGGGGCCAACGTCCTGACTTTC	CATSIAGANVLTF
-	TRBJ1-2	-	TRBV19	TGTGCCTCCACGACGGACATTTCCTATGGCTACACCTTC	CASTTDISYGYTF
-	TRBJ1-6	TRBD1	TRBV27	TGTGCCAGCAGTTTGGACAGGGATGGTACCCCCCTCCACTTT	CASSLDRDGTPLHF
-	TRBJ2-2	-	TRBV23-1	TGCGCCAGCAGTCGACCCCGGGGACCATCTCGGCGGGTGAACACCGGGGAGCTGTTTTTT	CASSRPRGPSRRVNTGELFF
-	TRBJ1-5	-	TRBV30	TGTGCCTGGAGTAGAGCAGGCGCCTATAGCAATCAGCCCCAGCATTTT	CAWSRAGAYSNQPQHF
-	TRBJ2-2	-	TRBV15	TGTGCCACCAGCCCCTCCCGGCCCGGGGAGCTGTTTTTT	CATSPSRPGELFF
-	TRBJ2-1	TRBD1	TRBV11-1	TGTGCCAGCAGCCCGGACAGGCGGAATGAGCAGTTCTTC	CASSPDRRNEQFF
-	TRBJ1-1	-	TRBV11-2	TGTGCCAGCAGCTTAAGTATGGGAGGGATGAACACTGAAGCTTTCTTT	CASSLSMGGMNTEAFF
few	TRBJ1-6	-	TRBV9	TGTGCCAGCAGCGGGCAAGGACCCCTCCACTTT	CASSGQGPLHF
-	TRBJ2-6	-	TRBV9	TGTGCCAGCAGCGTAGGGTGGGCCCCCATTGGGGCCAACGTCCTGACTTTC	CASSVGWAPIGANVLTF
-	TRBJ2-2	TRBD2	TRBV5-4	TGTGCCAGCAGCGTCGGGACTAGCGGGAGGTCCGGGGAGCTGTTTTTT	CASSVGTSGRSGELFF
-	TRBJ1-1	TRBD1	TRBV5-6	TGTGCCAGCAGCTTGACAGGGGGGGCCACTGAAGCTTTCTTT	CASSLTGGATEAFF
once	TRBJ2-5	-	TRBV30	TGTGCCTGGAGTGTATCCGGGTGGGGGCAAGAGACCCAGTACTTC	CAWSVSGWGQETQYF
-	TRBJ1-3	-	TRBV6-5	TGTGCCAGCAGTTACTCGAAAGGGTACTCTGGAAACACCATATATTTT	CASSYSKGYSGNTIYF
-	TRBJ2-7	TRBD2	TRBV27	TGTGCCAGCAGTTTATGGTCCCCTAGCGGGTCTTTATCCTACGAGCAGTACTTC	CASSLWSPSGSLSYEQYF
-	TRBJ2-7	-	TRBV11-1	TGTGCCAGCAGCTTAGGGCAGATAAGTGAGCAGTACTTC	CASSLGQISEQYF
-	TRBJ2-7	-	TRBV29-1	TGCAGCGTTGAGATTGGGGGATCCTACGAGCAGTACTTC	CSVEIGGSYEQYF